The T cell receptor beta chain described here comes from a study of blood T cells in healthy people across ages. As for the study in general: Template switching picked up about one barcoded beta molecule for each two T cells. Notes on the study in general: It was the long-lived donors that had more naive CD4+ cells and higher diversity than aged donors.

Using a J-beta primer mix together with a sample-barcoded 5' primer, a second PCR was run for roughly 7 to 11 cycles. TCRdb re-derived calls from the 5' RACE reads in MiXCR, one entry per CDR3 protein. The profile shows 1.6 million or so distinct CDR3 sequences, roughly 32% of them singletons. The authors drew approximately 10 milliliters of peripheral blood from each donor. The CDR3 spans 10 residues. Trimming left V 8 bases short and J 6 bases short, with 7 bases between. From germline, CDR1 is LGHDT and CDR2 YNNKEL (reference sequence). For this clonotype: No antigen is known for it.

Sequencing was performed on blood. The chain joins TRBV3-1 to TRBJ2-5; the D is unclear. The sequence was obtained from a woman aged 25 to 45 in good health. The CDR3 DNA follows: TGTGCCAGCGGGCTGCAGACCCAGTACTTC. Its translation is CASGLQTQYF.